This entry concerns a single T cell receptor beta chain. Its matching antigen is unknown. The data are from a study of shared clonotypes between healthy human individuals. Trimming left V 4 bases short and J 2 bases short, with 8 bases between. CDR3 length equals 14 residues. Per the germline V gene, CDR1 is KGHSH and CDR2 is LQKENI. TCRdb's copy holds only in-frame clones and misses some; the assay was immunoSEQ multiplex PCR. Of 2 million to 2.5 million clones detected, roughly 95% appear once; the ten largest clones hold roughly 0.13%. Whole-study findings and limits: In general, naive subsets displayed greater estimated richness than memory subsets did. Only a few donors were included, so the genetic and exposure-history diversity represented was limited.

This receptor was identified in a young man in good health. The sequencing input was naive CD4+ T cells sorted from blood. Subset of the sample: CD45RA+ positively selected. V and J are TRBV18 and TRBJ2-2; D is undetermined. The CDR3 here is CASSRKINTGELFF. Written as DNA, the CDR3 is TGTGCCAGCTCACGAAAAATCAACACCGGGGAGCTGTTTTTT.